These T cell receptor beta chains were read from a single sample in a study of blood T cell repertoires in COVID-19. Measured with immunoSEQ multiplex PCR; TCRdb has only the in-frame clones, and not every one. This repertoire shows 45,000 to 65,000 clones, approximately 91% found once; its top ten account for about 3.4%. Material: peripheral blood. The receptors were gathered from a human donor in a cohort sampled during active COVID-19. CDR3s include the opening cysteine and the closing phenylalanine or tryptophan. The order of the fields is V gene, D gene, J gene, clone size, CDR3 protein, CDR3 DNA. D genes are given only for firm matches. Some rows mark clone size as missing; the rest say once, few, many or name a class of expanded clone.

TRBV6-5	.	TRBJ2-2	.	CASSPTVRTGELFF	TGTGCCAGCAGTCCGACAGTTCGCACCGGGGAGCTGTTTTTT
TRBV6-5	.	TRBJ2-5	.	CASQSQRGGETQYF	TGTGCCAGCCAGTCCCAAAGGGGGGGGGAGACCCAGTACTTC
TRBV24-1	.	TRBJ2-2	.	CATSELDANTGELFF	TGTGCCACCAGTGAACTAGACGCGAACACCGGGGAGCTGTTTTTT
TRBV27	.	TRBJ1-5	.	CASGLSNQPQHF	TGTGCCAGCGGTCTAAGCAATCAGCCCCAGCATTTT
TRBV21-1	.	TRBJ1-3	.	CASSLRPGSTGNTIYF	TGTGCCAGCAGCCTGCGCCCAGGGTCAACTGGAAACACCATATATTTT
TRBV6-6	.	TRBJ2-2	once	CASSSGLLNTGELFF	TGTGCCAGCAGTTCAGGACTCCTCAACACCGGGGAGCTGTTTTTT
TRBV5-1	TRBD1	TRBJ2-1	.	CASSLGGGGYNEQFF	TGCGCCAGCAGCTTGGGAGGGGGCGGATACAATGAGCAGTTCTTC
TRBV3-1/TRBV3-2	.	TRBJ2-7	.	CASSQVVREGSYEQYF	TGTGCCAGCAGCCAAGTCGTCAGGGAAGGATCCTACGAGCAGTACTTC
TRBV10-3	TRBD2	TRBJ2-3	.	CAIRPLAGATDTQYF	TGTGCCATCAGGCCTCTAGCGGGGGCCACAGATACGCAGTATTTT
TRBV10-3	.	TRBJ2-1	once	CAISARENEQFF	TGTGCCATCAGTGCACGGGAGAATGAGCAGTTCTTC
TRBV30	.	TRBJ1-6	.	CAWSARQKNSPLHF	TGTGCCTGGAGCGCCAGACAGAAGAATTCACCCCTCCACTTT
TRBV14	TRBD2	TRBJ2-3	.	CASSPRIRELAGGLTDTQYF	TGTGCCAGCAGCCCAAGGATACGGGAACTAGCGGGGGGGCTAACAGATACGCAGTATTTT
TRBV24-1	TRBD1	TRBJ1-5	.	CATSDPGQGNQPQHF	TGTGCCACCAGTGACCCGGGACAGGGAAATCAGCCCCAGCATTTT
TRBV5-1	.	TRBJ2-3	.	CASSLAGRQGQDTQYF	TGCGCCAGCAGCTTGGCCGGCAGGCAGGGGCAGGATACGCAGTATTTT
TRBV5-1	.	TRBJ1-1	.	CASSPIQGNTEAFF	TGCGCCAGCAGCCCGATACAGGGGAACACTGAAGCTTTCTTT
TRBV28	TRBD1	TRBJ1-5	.	CASRQQGIQPQHF	TGTGCCAGCAGACAACAGGGGATTCAGCCCCAGCATTTT
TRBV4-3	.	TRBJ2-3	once	CASSQADFIFRVRTDTQYF	TGCGCCAGCAGCCAAGCGGATTTTATTTTTCGGGTTCGCACAGATACGCAGTATTTT
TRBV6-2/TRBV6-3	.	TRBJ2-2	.	CASSYSAAGELFF	TGTGCCAGCAGTTACTCGGCAGCCGGGGAGCTGTTTTTT
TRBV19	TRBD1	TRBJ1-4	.	CASTLGQGSEKLFF	TGTGCCAGTACCCTCGGACAGGGGAGTGAAAAACTGTTTTTT
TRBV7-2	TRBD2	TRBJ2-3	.	CASSRTSDTDTQYF	TGTGCCAGCAGCCGTACTAGCGATACAGATACGCAGTATTTT
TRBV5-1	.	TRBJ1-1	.	CASSLGGGRNTEAFF	TGCGCCAGCAGCTTGGGGGGAGGTCGGAACACTGAAGCTTTCTTT
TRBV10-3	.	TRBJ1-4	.	CAISGQQGSNEKLFF	TGTGCCATCAGTGGACAACAGGGCTCTAATGAAAAACTGTTTTTT
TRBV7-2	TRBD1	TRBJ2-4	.	CASSPRTGSIENIQYF	TGTGCCAGCAGCCCCCGGACAGGGTCGATCGAAAACATTCAGTACTTC
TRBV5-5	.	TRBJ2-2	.	CASSGTHTGELFF	TGTGCCAGCTCAGGGACTCACACCGGGGAGCTGTTTTTT
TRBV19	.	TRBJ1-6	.	CASSTEINSPLHF	TGTGCCAGCTCAACAGAGATCAATTCACCCCTCCACTTT
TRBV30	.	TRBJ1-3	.	CAWRDGISGNTIYF	TGTGCCTGGAGGGACGGGATCTCTGGAAACACCATATATTTT
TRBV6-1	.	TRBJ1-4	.	CASSEAGGIGEKLFF	TGTGCCAGCAGTGAAGCAGGAGGTATTGGTGAAAAACTGTTTTTT
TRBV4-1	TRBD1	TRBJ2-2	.	CASSQMGTGAGELFF	TGCGCCAGCAGCCAGATGGGGACAGGGGCCGGGGAGCTGTTTTTT
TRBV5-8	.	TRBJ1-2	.	CASSLLSRPDYGYTF	TGTGCCAGCAGCCTACTCTCGAGGCCGGACTATGGCTACACCTTC
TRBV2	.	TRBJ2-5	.	CASSTFPGLYQETQYF	TGTGCCAGCAGTACTTTCCCGGGACTTTACCAAGAGACCCAGTACTTC
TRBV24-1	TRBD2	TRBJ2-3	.	CATSDRTGGESTDTQYF	TGTGCCACCAGTGATCGTACTGGGGGGGAGAGCACAGATACGCAGTATTTT
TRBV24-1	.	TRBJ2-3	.	CATSDWTGTDTQYF	TGTGCCACCAGTGATTGGACAGGCACAGATACGCAGTATTTT
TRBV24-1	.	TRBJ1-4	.	CATSDLLDRNEKLFF	TGTGCCACCAGTGATTTGCTAGATCGGAATGAAAAACTGTTTTTT
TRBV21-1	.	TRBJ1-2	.	CASSSPPGGPINYGYTF	TGTGCCAGCAGCAGTCCCCCAGGGGGGCCTATCAACTATGGCTACACCTTC
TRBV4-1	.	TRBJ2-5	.	CASSPPGSQVETQYF	TGCGCCAGCAGCCCCCCGGGGAGCCAAGTAGAGACCCAGTACTTC
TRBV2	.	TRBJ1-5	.	CASSQVYSNQPQHF	TGTGCCAGTTCACAGGTCTATAGCAATCAGCCCCAGCATTTT
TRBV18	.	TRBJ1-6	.	CASSPHDNSPLHF	TGTGCCAGCTCACCCCATGATAATTCACCCCTCCACTTT
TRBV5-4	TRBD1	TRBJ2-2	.	CASSLFPPTGEDTGELFF	TGTGCCAGCAGCTTGTTCCCCCCGACAGGGGAGGACACCGGGGAGCTGTTTTTT
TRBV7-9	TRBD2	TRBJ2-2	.	CASSQQSSRGGAAGELFF	TGTGCCAGCAGCCAACAATCTTCTCGCGGGGGGGCCGCCGGGGAGCTGTTTTTT
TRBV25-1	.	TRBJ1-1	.	CASSRPGRDTEAFF	TGTGCCAGCAGTCGGCCGGGGAGGGACACTGAAGCTTTCTTT
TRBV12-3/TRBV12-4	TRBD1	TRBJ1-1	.	CASSVTGTGSGFF	TGTGCCAGCAGTGTTACCGGGACAGGGTCGGGTTTCTTT
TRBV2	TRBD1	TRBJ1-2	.	CASSSPQGAVYGYTF	TGTGCCAGCAGTAGTCCCCAGGGGGCGGTCTATGGCTACACCTTC
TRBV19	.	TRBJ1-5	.	CATRPEYSNQPQHF	TGTGCCACCCGCCCCGAGTATAGCAATCAGCCCCAGCATTTT
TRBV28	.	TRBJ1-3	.	CASRFVGNTIYF	TGTGCCAGCAGGTTCGTCGGAAACACCATATATTTT
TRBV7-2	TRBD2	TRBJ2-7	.	CASSLNLAGGDYEQYF	TGTGCCAGCAGCTTAAATTTGGCGGGGGGGGACTACGAGCAGTACTTC
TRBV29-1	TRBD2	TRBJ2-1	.	CSVVRGYNEQFF	TGCAGCGTTGTGCGGGGGTACAATGAGCAGTTCTTC
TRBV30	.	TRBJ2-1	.	CAWAGRNEQFF	TGTGCCTGGGCTGGGCGCAATGAGCAGTTCTTC
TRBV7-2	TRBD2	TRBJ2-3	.	CASTLSGASTDTQYF	TGTGCCAGCACACTAAGCGGGGCGAGCACAGATACGCAGTATTTT
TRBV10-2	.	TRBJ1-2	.	CASSEHGGGYGYTF	TGCGCCAGCAGTGAACACGGGGGAGGTTACGGCTACACCTTC
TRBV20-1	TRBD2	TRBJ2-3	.	CSASVAGGPDTQYF	TGCAGTGCTAGTGTAGCGGGAGGGCCAGATACGCAGTATTTT
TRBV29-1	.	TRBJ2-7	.	CSVTGLLTYEQYF	TGCAGCGTTACAGGGCTCCTGACCTACGAGCAGTACTTC
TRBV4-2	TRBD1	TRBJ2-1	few	CASSPGQGAYNEQFF	TGTGCCAGCAGCCCAGGACAGGGGGCATACAATGAGCAGTTCTTC
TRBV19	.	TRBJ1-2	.	CASSNRGGDDYGYTF	TGTGCCAGTAGTAACCGAGGGGGTGATGACTATGGCTACACCTTC